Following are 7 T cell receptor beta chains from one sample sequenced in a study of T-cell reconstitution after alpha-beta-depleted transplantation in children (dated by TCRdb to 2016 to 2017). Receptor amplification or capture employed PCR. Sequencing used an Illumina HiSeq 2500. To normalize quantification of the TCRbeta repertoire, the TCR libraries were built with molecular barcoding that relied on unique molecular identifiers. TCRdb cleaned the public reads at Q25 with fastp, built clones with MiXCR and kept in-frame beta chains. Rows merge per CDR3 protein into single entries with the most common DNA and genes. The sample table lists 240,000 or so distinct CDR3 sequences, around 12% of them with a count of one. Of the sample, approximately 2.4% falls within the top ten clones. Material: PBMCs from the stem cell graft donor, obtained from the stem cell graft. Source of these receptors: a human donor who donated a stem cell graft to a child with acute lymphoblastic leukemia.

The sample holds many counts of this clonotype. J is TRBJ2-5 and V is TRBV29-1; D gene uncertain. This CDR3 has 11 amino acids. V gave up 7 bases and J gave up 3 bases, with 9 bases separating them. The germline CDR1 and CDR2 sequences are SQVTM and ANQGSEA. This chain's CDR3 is CSAAAEETQYF. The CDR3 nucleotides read TGCAGCGCTGCGGCTGAAGAGACCCAGTACTTC.

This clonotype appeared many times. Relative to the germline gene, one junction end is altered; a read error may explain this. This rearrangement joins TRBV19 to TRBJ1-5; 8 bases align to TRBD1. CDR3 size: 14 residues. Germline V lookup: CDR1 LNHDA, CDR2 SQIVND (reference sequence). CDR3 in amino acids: CASSATGGNQPQHF. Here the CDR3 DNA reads TGCGCCAGCAGCGCAACAGGGGGGAATCAGCCCCAGCATTTT.

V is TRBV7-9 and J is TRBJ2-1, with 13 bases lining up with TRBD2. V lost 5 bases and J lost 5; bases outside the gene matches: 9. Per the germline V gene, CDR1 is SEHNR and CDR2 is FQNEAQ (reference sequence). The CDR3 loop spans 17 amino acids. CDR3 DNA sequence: TGTGCCAGCAGCCAGTGGACTAGCGGGAGAGGTGACAATGAGCAGTTCTTC. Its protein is CASSQWTSGRGDNEQFF.

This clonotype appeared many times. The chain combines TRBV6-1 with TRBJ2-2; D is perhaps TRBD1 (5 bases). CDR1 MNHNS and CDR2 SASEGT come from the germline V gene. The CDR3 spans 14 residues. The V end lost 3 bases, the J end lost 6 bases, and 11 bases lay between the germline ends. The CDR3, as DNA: TGTGCCAGCAGTGATCACACAGGCGCCGGGGAGCTGTTTTTT. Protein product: CASSDHTGAGELFF.

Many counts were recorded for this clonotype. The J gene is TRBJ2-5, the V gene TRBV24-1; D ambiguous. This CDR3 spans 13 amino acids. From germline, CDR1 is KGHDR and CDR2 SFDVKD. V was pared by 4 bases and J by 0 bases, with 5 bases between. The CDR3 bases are TGTGCCACCAGTGACGAGTACCAAGAGACCCAGTACTTC. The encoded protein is CATSDEYQETQYF.

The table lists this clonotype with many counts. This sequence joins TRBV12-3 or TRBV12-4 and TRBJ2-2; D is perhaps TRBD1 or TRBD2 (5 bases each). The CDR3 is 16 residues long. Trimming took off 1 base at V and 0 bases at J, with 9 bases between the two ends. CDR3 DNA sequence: TGTGCCAGCAGTTTAGGGCAGGGAGCGAACACCGGGGAGCTGTTTTTT. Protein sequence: CASSLGQGANTGELFF.

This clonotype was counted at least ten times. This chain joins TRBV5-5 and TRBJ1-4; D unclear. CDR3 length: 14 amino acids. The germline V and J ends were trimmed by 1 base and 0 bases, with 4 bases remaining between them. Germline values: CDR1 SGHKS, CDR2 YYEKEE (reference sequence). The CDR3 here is CASSLSATNEKLFF. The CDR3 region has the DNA TGTGCCAGCAGCTTGAGTGCAACTAATGAAAAACTGTTTTTT.